Presented here are 13 T cell receptor beta chains from one specimen sequenced in a study of Graves' ophthalmopathy and Graves' hyperthyroidism. Investigators amplified TCR beta CDR3 regions from RNA transcripts. First-round RT-PCR employed HTBI primers, with a second-round multiplex PCR after it. TCRdb recomputed calls from the multiplex PCR reads with MiXCR, one row per CDR3 protein. The sample includes tens of thousands of distinct CDR3 sequences, about 50% seen only once; the top ten take about 17%. Input material: peripheral blood. The receptors were sampled from an adult man with Graves' ophthalmopathy.

The chain is built from TRBV12-3 or TRBV12-4 and TRBJ2-1, with 8 positions matching TRBD2. The CDR3 is 15 residues long. J lost 0 bases, V lost 6 bases, and 4 bases had no gene match. In DNA, the CDR3 is TGTGCCAGCAGGCCGGGGGGGAGCTCCTACAATGAGCAGTTCTTC. It specifies CASRPGGSSYNEQFF.

A remark on this clonotype: A much larger clone lies a single base off, so this may be a read error. V and J are TRBV3-1 and TRBJ2-5; D is tentatively TRBD1 or TRBD2 (6 bases each). The CDR3 consists of 15 residues. Germline CDR1 is LGHDT and CDR2 is YNNKEL (reference sequence). V lost 4 bases and J lost 4, with 16 bases in between. The CDR3, as DNA: TGTGCCAGCAGCCGACTAGAGGGGGGACGAGAGACCCAGTACTTC. Translating gives CASSRLEGGRETQYF.

The rearrangement links TRBV6-9 to TRBJ1-1, with 8 bases that match TRBD1. Germline CDR1 is MNHGY and CDR2 is SVAAGI. The CDR3 has 14 amino acids. V was pared by 6 bases and J by 5 bases, with 8 bases of the junction left unmatched. CDR3 bases: TGTGCCAGCAGCGCAGGGGGCGAGGGTACTGAAGCTTTCTTT. Amino acids: CASSAGGEGTEAFF.

The chain couples TRBV19 to TRBJ2-2, with 7 bases aligning to TRBD2. With 9 bases clipped from V and 3 bases from J, the junction kept 7 bases outside the gene matches. The CDR3 is 14 residues long. In germline, CDR1 is LNHDA, CDR2 SQIVND (reference sequence). The CDR3 coding sequence is TGTGCCAGCGGAAGACGGGGGGACACCGGGGAGCTGTTTTTT. Translated, it gives CASGRRGDTGELFF.

The chain uses TRBV7-2 and TRBJ2-3; TRBD2 agrees at 7 bases. V gave up 4 bases and J gave up 4 bases; unmatched junction bases: 8. There are 15 residues in the CDR3. CDR1 and CDR2 (germline): SGHTA, FQGNSA. The chain's CDR3 is CASSSGGLLADTQYF. The CDR3 DNA reads TGTGCCAGCAGCTCCGGGGGGTTGTTAGCAGATACGCAGTATTTT.

This clonotype was detected many times. The chain carries TRBV11-2 and TRBJ1-4, with D tentatively TRBD1 (5 bases). Germline values: CDR1 SGHAT, CDR2 FQNNGV. V lost 2 bases to trimming and J lost 1 base, with 11 bases between them. The CDR3 length is 16 residues. The CDR3 spells CASSLSRGLTNEKLFF. The CDR3 nucleotides are TGTGCCAGCAGCTTATCTCGGGGGTTAACTAATGAAAAACTGTTTTTT.

The V and J genes are TRBV10-3 and TRBJ1-2; no clear D gene. Trimming removed 2 bases from V and 6 bases from J, with 16 bases in between. The CDR3 has 15 residues. From germline, CDR1 is ENHRY and CDR2 SYGVKD. The CDR3 protein is CAISERASTYHGYTF. CDR3 sequence (DNA): TGTGCCATCAGTGAGAGGGCTAGTACATATCATGGCTACACCTTC.

V gene TRBV5-6 combines with J gene TRBJ2-5; the match to TRBD1 covers 8 bases. From germline, CDR1 is SGHDT and CDR2 YYEEEE. J lost 5 bases, V lost 4 bases, and 13 bases had no gene match. This CDR3 has 16 residues. DNA of the CDR3: TGTGCCAGCAGCCAGGGGGCCATGAACACCGGGGAGACCCAGTACTTC. This encodes CASSQGAMNTGETQYF.

As to this clonotype: The CDR3 carries no conserved terminal phenylalanine or tryptophan, so it likely arises from a read error. Because the CDR3's place on the DNA is in doubt, the DNA is left out and the CDR3 is given as listed by TCRdb. V is TRBV7-3 and J is TRBJ2-1; the listed D gene, TRBD2, was not tested against the DNA. Germline loops: CDR1 SGHTA, CDR2 FQGTGA. The CDR3 is 15 amino acids long, termini counted. The CDR3: CASSPSGRAPTMSSC.

The rearrangement uses TRBV15 and TRBJ2-1; D assignment may be TRBD1 or TRBD2 (5 bases each). CDR3 length equals 14 residues. Germline CDR1 reads LNHNV; CDR2 reads YYDKDF (reference sequence). Deletions cut 8 bases from V and 0 bases from J, with 11 bases between. CDR3 region: CATGGMGSYNEQFF. The CDR3, as DNA: TGTGCCACCGGGGGAATGGGCTCCTACAATGAGCAGTTCTTC.

This sequence joins TRBV20-1 and TRBJ2-3; unclear D gene. CDR1 is DFQATT and CDR2 is SNEGSKA in the germline V gene (reference sequence). The CDR3 spans 14 residues. CDR3 coding DNA: TGCAGCTCCTCCCGTGGGGTCGGCACAGATACGCAGTATTTT. This translates into CSSSRGVGTDTQYF.

This chain uses TRBV5-4 with TRBJ1-2; D is undetermined. V was shortened by 4 bases and J by 5 bases, with 12 bases between the two germline ends. CDR3 length: 13 amino acids. Germline V gene data show CDR1 as SGHNT and CDR2 as YYREEE (reference sequence). CDR3 DNA sequence: TGTGCCAGCAGCATCGGGCCTGATTATGGCTACACCTTC. It translates to CASSIGPDYGYTF.

This rearrangement joins TRBV7-2 to TRBJ1-2; no clear D. CDR1 and CDR2 (germline): SGHTA, FQGNSA. V lost 2 bases and J lost 0, with 10 bases in between. The CDR3 covers 15 residues. The CDR3 sequence is CASSLFLGANYGYTF. CDR3 nucleotide sequence: TGTGCCAGCAGCTTATTCCTCGGGGCTAACTATGGCTACACCTTC.